This T cell receptor beta chain appears in the sequencing data of a study of T cells expressing NK-cell markers (dated by TCRdb to 2020 to 2022). Regarding the complete study: Three sorted T-cell subsets (CD3+CD56+NKG2C+, CD3+CD56+NKG2C- and CD3+CD56-NKG2C+) from fewer than 10 donors had their TCR beta-chain repertoires profiled. Seven of the eight sequenced donors were HCMV-seropositive and one was HCMV-seronegative. All eight donors whose samples were sequenced were randomly selected healthy volunteers, three of them men and five women. Libraries were sequenced as 2 x 150 bp reads on Illumina HiSeq 2000/2500, MiSeq or NextSeq. What the research found in general, with its limitations: In six donors, the dominant CD3+CD56+NKG2C+ clonotypes ranked among the top 10 CD8+ clonotypes, making up roughly 1.0-8% of CD8+ T cells. Those dominant clonotypes were again the most abundant among CD3+CD56-NKG2C+ cells in several donors, at roughly 25-60.1%. It remained unclear whether the expanded NKG2C-expressing T cell clones were specific for HCMV antigens.

A commercial ELISA kit detecting HCMV-specific IgG in serum was used to determine HCMV serostatus. Peripheral blood mononuclear cells were isolated from blood by Ficoll density gradient centrifugation. This sample was sequenced with an Illumina HiSeq 2000. TCR beta cDNA libraries were prepared using 5'RACE template switching, which introduced a universal primer site and unique molecular identifiers. Synthesis of cDNA was primed from the TCR beta constant segment and was followed by two consecutive PCR amplification steps. The study's processing was this. MIGEC was used to demultiplex reads and group the reads by UMI, and MiTCR was used to assemble and quantify clonotypes. Only TCR cDNA sequences supported by at least two reads were kept to exclude erroneous sequences. The tcR package was used for downstream repertoire analysis, and clonotypes were matched across fractions by CDR3 nucleotide sequence plus V segment. VDJmatch was used to annotate antigen specificity against VDJdb, with one amino acid substitution in CDR3 permitted. The reads, reprocessed by TCRdb, yield one row per CDR3 protein sequence and no DNA. The V and J calls reflect TCRdb's pipeline rather than the authors' work. This sample's clone table shows about 410,000 distinct CDR3 sequences. The ten top clones hold around 10% of the sample.

Taken from the germline V gene (reference sequence), the CDR1 and CDR2 loops are DFQATT and SNEGSKA. The CDR3 contains 15 residues, cysteine and phenylalanine counted. A DNA sequence was not provided. For this clonotype: This clone's antigen is unknown.

What was sequenced was blood T cells: a sorted CD56 or NKG2C T cell subset, CD4+ or CD8+ T cells, or bulk PBMC T cells (not recorded which). Recombination connected TRBV20-1 to TRBJ2-7; the D gene TCRdb calls, TRBD1, cannot be checked with no DNA. The clonotype comes from a woman aged 45-65 years in good health. Donor details come from another sample of the same person, matched by shared clones. CDR3 protein: CSARDRRQGVYEQYF.